Listed here is a single T cell receptor beta chain. Here immunoSEQ multiplex PCR was the method, and the copy in TCRdb shows in-frame clones only, minus some. The sample contains tens of thousands of clones, roughly nine tenths of which appear only once. The data stem from a study of T cell changes during pregnancy in multiple sclerosis. This CDR3 has 14 residues. Germline values: CDR1 MGHDK, CDR2 SYGVNS. J gave up 3 bases and V 5 bases, and 6 bases lay outside the gene matches. The sequenced sample was CD4+ T cells from peripheral blood mononuclear cells, obtained in the third trimester of pregnancy. This TCR was recovered from a female donor in good health, enrolled as a control in a pregnancy study. The chain has TRBV25-1 and TRBJ2-7, with 8 bases identical to TRBD1. For the CDR3, the DNA is TGTGCCAGCAGTATCCAGGACAGGGTCTACGAGCAGTACTTC. Translated, it gives CASSIQDRVYEQYF.